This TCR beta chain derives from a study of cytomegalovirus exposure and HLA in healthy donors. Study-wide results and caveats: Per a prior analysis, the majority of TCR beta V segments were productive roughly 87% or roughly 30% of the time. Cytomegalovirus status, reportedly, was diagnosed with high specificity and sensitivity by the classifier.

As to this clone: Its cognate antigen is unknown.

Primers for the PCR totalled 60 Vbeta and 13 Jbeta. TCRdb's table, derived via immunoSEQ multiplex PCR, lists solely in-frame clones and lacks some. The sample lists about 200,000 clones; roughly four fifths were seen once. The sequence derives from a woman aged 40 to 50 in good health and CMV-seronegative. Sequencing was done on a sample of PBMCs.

The CDR3 DNA follows: TGCAGCGTTCCAGCCTGGCGGTTCACAGATACGCAGTATTTT. Translation gives CSVPAWRFTDTQYF. The chain uses TRBV29-1 and TRBJ2-3; the D is unclear. The germline V and J ends were trimmed by 5 bases and 2 bases, with 14 bases remaining between them. CDR1 and CDR2 (germline): SQVTM, ANQGSEA. The CDR3 is made up of 14 amino acids.